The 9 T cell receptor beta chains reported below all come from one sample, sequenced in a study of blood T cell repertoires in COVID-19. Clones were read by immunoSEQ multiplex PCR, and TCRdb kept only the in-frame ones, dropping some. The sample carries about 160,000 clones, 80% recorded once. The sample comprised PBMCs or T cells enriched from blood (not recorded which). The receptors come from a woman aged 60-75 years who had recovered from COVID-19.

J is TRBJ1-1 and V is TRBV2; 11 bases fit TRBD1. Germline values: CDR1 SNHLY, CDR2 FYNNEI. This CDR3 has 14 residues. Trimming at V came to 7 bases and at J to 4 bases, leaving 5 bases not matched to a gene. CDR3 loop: CASMGGTGGTEAFF. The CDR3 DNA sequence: TGTGCCAGCATGGGGGGGACAGGGGGCACTGAAGCTTTCTTT.

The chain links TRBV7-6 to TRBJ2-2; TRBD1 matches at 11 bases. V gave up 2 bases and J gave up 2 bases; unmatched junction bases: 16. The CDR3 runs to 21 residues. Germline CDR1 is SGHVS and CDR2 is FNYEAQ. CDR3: CASSLTAGTGGSEINTGELFF. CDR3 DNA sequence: TGTGCCAGCAGCTTAACCGCTGGGACAGGGGGGTCGGAGATTAACACCGGGGAGCTGTTTTTT.

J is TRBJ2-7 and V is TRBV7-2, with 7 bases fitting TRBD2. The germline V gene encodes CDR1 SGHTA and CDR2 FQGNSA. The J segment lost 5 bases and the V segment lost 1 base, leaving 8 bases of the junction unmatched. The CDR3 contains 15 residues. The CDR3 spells CASSLVASGVNEQYF. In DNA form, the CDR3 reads TGTGCCAGCAGCTTAGTAGCCAGCGGGGTGAACGAGCAGTACTTC.

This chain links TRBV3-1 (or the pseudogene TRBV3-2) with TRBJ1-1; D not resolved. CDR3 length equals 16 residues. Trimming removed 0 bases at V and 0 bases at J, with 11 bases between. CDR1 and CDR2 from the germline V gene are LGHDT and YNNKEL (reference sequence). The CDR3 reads CASSQDFPGMNTEAFF. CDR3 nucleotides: TGTGCCAGCAGCCAAGATTTTCCGGGGATGAACACTGAAGCTTTCTTT.

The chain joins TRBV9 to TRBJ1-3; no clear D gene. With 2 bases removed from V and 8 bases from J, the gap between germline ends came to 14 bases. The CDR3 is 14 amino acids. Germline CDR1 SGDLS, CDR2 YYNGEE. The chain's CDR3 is CASSVEQPGDTIYF. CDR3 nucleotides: TGTGCCAGCAGCGTGGAACAACCCGGAGACACCATATATTTT.

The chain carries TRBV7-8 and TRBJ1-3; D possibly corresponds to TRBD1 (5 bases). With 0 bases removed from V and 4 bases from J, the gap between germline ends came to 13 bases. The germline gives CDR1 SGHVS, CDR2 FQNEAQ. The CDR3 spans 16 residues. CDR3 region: CASSLATRASGNTIYF. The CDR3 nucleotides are TGTGCCAGCAGCTTAGCTACCAGGGCCTCAGGAAACACCATATATTTT.

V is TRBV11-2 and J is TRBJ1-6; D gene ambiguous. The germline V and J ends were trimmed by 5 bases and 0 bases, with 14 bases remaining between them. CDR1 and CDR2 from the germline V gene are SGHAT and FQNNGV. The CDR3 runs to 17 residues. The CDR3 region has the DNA TGTGCCAGCAGCACCCCACGGTTTTTCTCCTATAATTCACCCCTCCACTTT. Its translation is CASSTPRFFSYNSPLHF.

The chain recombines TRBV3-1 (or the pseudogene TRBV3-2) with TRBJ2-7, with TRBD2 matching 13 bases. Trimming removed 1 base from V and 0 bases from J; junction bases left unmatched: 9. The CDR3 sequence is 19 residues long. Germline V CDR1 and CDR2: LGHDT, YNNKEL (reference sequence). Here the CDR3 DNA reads TGTGCCAGCAGCCAAGGGGCCAGGGGACTAGCGGGGCTCTCCTACGAGCAGTACTTC. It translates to CASSQGARGLAGLSYEQYF.

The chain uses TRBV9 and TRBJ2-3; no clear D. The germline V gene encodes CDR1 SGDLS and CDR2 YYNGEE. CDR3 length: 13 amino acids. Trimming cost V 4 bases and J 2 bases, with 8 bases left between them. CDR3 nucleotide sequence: TGTGCCAGCAGCCCCTATTACACAGATACGCAGTATTTT. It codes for CASSPYYTDTQYF.